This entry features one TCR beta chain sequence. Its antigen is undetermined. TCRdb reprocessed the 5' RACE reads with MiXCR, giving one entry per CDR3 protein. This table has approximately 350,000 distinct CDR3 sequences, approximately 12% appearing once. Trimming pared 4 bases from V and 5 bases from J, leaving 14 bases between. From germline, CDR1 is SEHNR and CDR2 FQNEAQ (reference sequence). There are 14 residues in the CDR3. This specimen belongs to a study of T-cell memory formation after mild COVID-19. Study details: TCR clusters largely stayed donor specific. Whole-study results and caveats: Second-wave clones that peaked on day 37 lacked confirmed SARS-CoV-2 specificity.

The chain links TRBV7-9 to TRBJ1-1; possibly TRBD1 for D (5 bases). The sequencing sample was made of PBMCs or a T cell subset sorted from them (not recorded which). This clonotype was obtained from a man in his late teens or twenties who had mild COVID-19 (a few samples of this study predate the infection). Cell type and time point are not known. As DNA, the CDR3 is TGTGCCAGCAGCTCCCTGGCAGGGAAGACTGAAGCTTTCTTT. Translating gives CASSSLAGKTEAFF.